A selection of T cell receptor beta chains follows, all from one sample in a study of cytomegalovirus exposure and HLA in healthy donors. The protocol was immunoSEQ multiplex PCR, while the TCRdb copy is restricted to in-frame clones and leaves out a portion. The data contain under 200,000 clones, around 86% of them singletons. Sequenced sample: PBMCs. The receptors derive from a woman under 30 in good health and CMV-seronegative. The CDR3 runs from the conserved cysteine through the conserved F or W. Each record gives: V gene, J gene, CDR3 protein.

TRBV28	TRBJ1-2	CASSHRGDYGYTF
TRBV5-1	TRBJ1-1	CASSEDINMNTEAFF
TRBV7-9	TRBJ2-7	CASSPPQGAEQYF
TRBV7-9	TRBJ1-5	CASSAGDSPNQPQHF
TRBV4-1	TRBJ2-3	CASSPIRRDYSTDTQYF
TRBV10-2	TRBJ2-2	CASSEPVPGELFF
TRBV27	TRBJ2-7	CASGLAGGTTYEQYF
TRBV19	TRBJ1-1	CASSSIAGDTEAFF
TRBV6-1	TRBJ2-1	CASGGLNEQFF
TRBV6-6	TRBJ1-1	CASSYSWQSNTEAFF
TRBV5-4	TRBJ2-2	CASSLAVGGFTGELFF
TRBV6-5	TRBJ1-2	CASSLTGNYGYTF
TRBV6-1	TRBJ2-3	CASSLQGPGDTQYF
TRBV5-4	TRBJ2-7	CASSRSGNRYEQYF
TRBV5-1	TRBJ1-2	CASSLVGDGYTF
TRBV7-9	TRBJ2-7	CASSSDRGEQYF
TRBV6-5	TRBJ2-3	CASSLSGRGTDTQYF
TRBV19	TRBJ2-1	CASSIDRENEQFF
TRBV11-2	TRBJ1-1	CASSLGKVGQDLGFF
TRBV7-9	-	CASSLDWALSYEQYF
TRBV15	TRBJ2-7	CATSRDLAATYEQYF
TRBV29-1	TRBJ2-3	CSVEVGARNTDTQYF
TRBV6-5	TRBJ1-2	CASRYPGGANYGYTF
TRBV7-6	TRBJ2-3	CASSVTSGAADTQYF
TRBV9	-	CASSAHPAQEGYEQYF
TRBV2	TRBJ2-3	CALPGERTDTQYF
TRBV18	TRBJ1-6	CASSPLGQRNSPLHF
TRBV18	TRBJ1-4	CASSPTAEEKLFF
TRBV11-2	TRBJ2-7	CASSFRGGQGGYEQYF
TRBV10-1	TRBJ2-1	CASSKPGLAGAVSNNEQFF
TRBV29-1	TRBJ2-7	CSAGTGFEQYF
TRBV13	TRBJ1-2	CASSLRAGYGYTF
TRBV4-2	TRBJ2-1	CASSQAVDEQFF
TRBV6-1	TRBJ2-3	CATGQSTDTQYF
TRBV28	TRBJ1-3	CASSQNRGKSGNTIYF
TRBV6-1	TRBJ2-1	CASQTGLATYNEQFF
TRBV15	TRBJ2-2	CATSRDRAWRGGELFF
TRBV6-4	TRBJ1-5	CASSDSGGGPQHF